This T cell receptor (beta chain) was obtained from a study of post-analysis software for immune sequencing data. For the study at large: Relapsing-remitting, secondary progressive and progressive-relapsing forms made up the multiple sclerosis disease courses.

As concerns this clonotype: Antigen specificity is unknown.

The CDR3 length is 13 residues. Trimming removed 4 bases at V and 7 bases at J, with 12 bases between. Germline CDR1 and CDR2: SGDLS and YYNGEE. Study results and limitations: Same-batch preparations were strongly co-clustered by F measure. Controls had significantly higher normalized Chao1 diversity than multiple sclerosis patients. There were several TRBV segments more frequent in patients than controls, and TRBV5-6, TRBV5-1 and TRBV20-1 were among them.

Unique molecular identifiers had been added to the TCR beta cDNA libraries. TCRdb analysed the PCR reads with MiXCR anew, one entry per CDR3 protein. Of some 500,000 distinct CDR3 sequences detected, around 40% appear once; the ten largest clones hold about 12%. The sequence was collected from a girl between 10 and 17 years old with multiple sclerosis. The chain recombines TRBV9 with TRBJ2-1; tentative D call: TRBD1 (5 bases). Source material: blood. The CDR3 reads CASSPLSGNEQFF. CDR3 nucleotide sequence: TGTGCCAGCAGCCCTTTATCAGGGAATGAGCAGTTCTTC.